This T cell receptor (beta chain) was profiled in a study of control samples from healthy donors and cancer patients. The table came from immunoSEQ multiplex PCR; TCRdb's copy has only in-frame clones and leaves some out. The sample shows over 200,000 clones, roughly four fifths of them seen only once. CDR1 MNHEY and CDR2 SVGAGI come from the germline V gene. V was cut by 8 bases and J by 8 bases, with 18 bases left in between. This CDR3 spans 13 amino acids. This TCR was sampled from a woman aged 60-70 years with lung cancer. The sample taken for sequencing was PBMCs. This chain links TRBV6-5 with TRBJ1-2; D may be TRBD1 (6 bases). Here the CDR3 reads CASLGRGLGGYTF. CDR3 nucleotides: TGTGCCAGCCTCGGCAGGGGACTCGGCGGCTACACCTTC.